This T cell receptor (beta chain) was sequenced during a study of OX40 agonist ivuxolimab in advanced cancers. Study-level background: Enrollees could have had prior anti-PD-1, anti-PD-L1 or anti-CTLA-4 therapy, which more than 30% had received.

Sequencing was performed with immunoSEQ multiplex PCR; in TCRdb, only in-frame clones are kept and a portion is missing. The table records some 40,000 clones, 70% to 85% of them present only once. Turning to this clone: Its antigen is as yet unknown.

General study findings and limits: Certain nonresponders additionally had low normalized T-cell clonal expansion.

V trimming: 8 bases; J trimming: 4 bases; junction bases outside the gene matches: 8. CDR3 length equals 15 residues. Per the germline V gene, CDR1 is SNHLY and CDR2 is FYNNEI. The receptor was derived from an adult with an advanced solid tumor such as melanoma, head and neck, liver or kidney cancer. The sample in question was CD4+ or CD8+ T cells sorted from blood, obtained in a trial of the OX40 agonist ivuxolimab. The J gene is TRBJ2-2, the V gene TRBV2, with 9 positions matching TRBD2. This chain's CDR3 is CASEPKTSGTGELFF. The CDR3 region has the DNA TGTGCCAGCGAACCAAAGACTAGCGGCACCGGGGAGCTGTTTTTT.